These T cell receptor beta chains were read from a single sample in a study of Ad26.COV2.S vaccination and SARS-CoV-2 variants. The repertoire was sequenced with immunoSEQ multiplex PCR; TCRdb's copy has only in-frame clones and lacks some. The data show about 350,000 clones, around 89% seen once. Material: peripheral blood, obtained in a trial of Ad26.COV2.S vaccine versus placebo. These receptors were obtained from a person between 18 and 60 years old who received the Ad26.COV2.S COVID-19 vaccine or a placebo. Each CDR3 is given with its conserved first and last residue. Only part of the rows carry a size: once, few, many, or a class if the clone is expanded.

>-|TRBJ1-3|TRBV16
CASSQFTVDTIYF
>once|TRBJ2-1|TRBV3-1/TRBV3-2
CASSPQRGGSYNEQFF
>-|TRBJ2-1|TRBV28
CASTETDPYNEQFF
>-|TRBJ2-7|TRBV18
CASSPIRASYEQYF
>few|TRBJ1-2|TRBV7-9
CASSPGGTYGYTF
>-|TRBJ2-1|TRBV15
CATSRIWGSGEYNEQFF
>-|TRBJ2-3|TRBV7-9
CASSLTSDADTQYF
>-|TRBJ2-5|TRBV13
CASSLRQGEETQYF
>-|TRBJ2-7|TRBV7-9
CASSPPSSYEQYF
>-|TRBJ2-1|TRBV3-1/TRBV3-2
CASSQEEWNNRVYEQFF
>-|TRBJ1-2|TRBV2
CASRTVRDGYGYTF
>-|TRBJ2-5|TRBV7-2
CASSLRGIQETQYF
>-|TRBJ2-2|TRBV4-3
CASKPAPGDTGELFF
>once|TRBJ2-3|TRBV11-2
CASTRGGFYRDTQYF
>-|TRBJ1-6|TRBV11-2
CASTLTVNSPLHF
>once|TRBJ1-4|TRBV28
CASSTTGYNEKLFF
>-|TRBJ2-3|TRBV9
CASSVDTDTQYF
>-|TRBJ2-1|TRBV6-6
CASSYSAGGYNEQFF
>-|TRBJ2-7|TRBV6-5
CASRAKGDATYEQYF
>-|TRBJ1-5|TRBV19
CASKVMSGVRQPQHF
>-|TRBJ2-1|TRBV7-9
CASRKGGTTYNEQFF
>-|TRBJ2-7|TRBV30
CAWSVIGRRQDEQYF
>-|TRBJ2-1|TRBV29-1
CSVDLGQAPNEQFF
>-|TRBJ2-1|TRBV7-2
CASSLVRGVYNEQFF
>-|TRBJ1-2|TRBV29-1
CSVEWGDYGYTF
>-|TRBJ1-5|TRBV7-8
CASSLALPLDQPQHF
>-|TRBJ2-2|TRBV6-1
CASSEGPLNTGELFF
>-|TRBJ1-2|TRBV6-2/TRBV6-3
CASSQTASGAYGYTF
>-|TRBJ2-7|TRBV27
CASSGGTGFSYEQYF
>-|TRBJ1-5|TRBV7-2
CASSLASRGNQPQHF
>-|TRBJ1-3|TRBV28
CASSRFGNTIYF
>-|TRBJ2-7|TRBV2
CASSYRDRPYEGQYF